The 20 T cell receptor beta chains given below trace back to one sample, sequenced in a study of shared clonotypes between healthy human individuals. Data came from immunoSEQ multiplex PCR; TCRdb stores just in-frame clones and leaves some out. Of a few million clones in the sample, 85% to 95% were seen once. Sequenced: naive CD4+ T cells from PBMCs. Noted subset: CD45RA+ positively selected. These receptors were collected from a man aged 18 to 30 in good health. Some clones in this sample may be carry-over from other donors' samples.

The chain has TRBV7-8 and TRBJ1-2; TRBD1 aligns across 8 bases. Trimming cost V 1 base and J 4 bases; bases outside gene matches: 14. Germline CDR1 is SGHVS and CDR2 is FQNEAQ. The CDR3 covers 18 residues. This CDR3 reads CASSLVFREGQGGYGYTF. DNA of the CDR3: TGTGCCAGCAGCTTAGTTTTTCGGGAAGGACAGGGAGGCTATGGCTACACCTTC.

This chain links TRBV7-9 with TRBJ1-1, with 7 bases aligning to TRBD1. V lost 2 bases to trimming and J lost 1 base; unmatched junction nucleotides: 4. Looked up from germline, CDR1 is SEHNR and CDR2 is FQNEAQ (reference sequence). The length of the CDR3 is 15 residues. The CDR3 nucleotides read TGTGCCAGCAGCTTACATGGGACAGAGAACACTGAAGCTTTCTTT. It specifies CASSLHGTENTEAFF.

V and J are TRBV4-3 and TRBJ1-6, with TRBD1 matching over 7 bases. The junction had 3 bases not matched to a gene; V was cut back by 1 base and J by 6 bases. This CDR3 comprises 15 residues. In germline, CDR1 is LGHNA, CDR2 YSLEER. In nucleotides, the CDR3 is TGCGCCAGCAGCCAAGGGACAGGCATTAATTCACCCCTCCACTTT. Translating gives CASSQGTGINSPLHF.

V gene TRBV7-2 combines with J gene TRBJ1-1, with D unresolved. Trimming removed 1 base from V and 1 base from J, with 10 bases in between. The germline V gene encodes CDR1 SGHTA and CDR2 FQGNSA. This CDR3 has 15 amino acids. The CDR3 here is CASSLVVHGNTEAFF. The CDR3 bases are TGTGCCAGCAGCTTAGTGGTACACGGGAACACTGAAGCTTTCTTT.

This sequence joins TRBV29-1 and TRBJ2-5; D unresolved. The germline V gene encodes CDR1 SQVTM and CDR2 ANQGSEA. Trimming removed 7 bases from V and 2 bases from J, with 11 bases in between. The CDR3 consists of 12 residues. The CDR3 here is CSALFPQETQYF. The CDR3 coding sequence is TGCAGCGCCCTGTTTCCGCAAGAGACCCAGTACTTC.

The chain carries TRBV7-9 and TRBJ1-2; tentatively, D is TRBD1 (5 bases). The V and J ends lost 11 bases and 1 base respectively, with 8 bases between them. Per the germline V gene, CDR1 is SEHNR and CDR2 is FQNEAQ (reference sequence). The CDR3 runs to 11 residues. The CDR3 DNA reads as TGTGCCGGGGGTCTTAACTATGGCTACACCTTC. Translation: CAGGLNYGYTF.

This chain connects TRBV5-6 to TRBJ1-1; D remains ambiguous. In germline, CDR1 is SGHDT, CDR2 YYEEEE. The CDR3 is 14 residues long. The germline V and J ends were trimmed by 0 bases and 6 bases, with 12 bases remaining between them. CDR3: CASSLGEVIPEAFF. CDR3 nucleotides: TGTGCCAGCAGCTTGGGGGAAGTGATTCCTGAAGCTTTCTTT. Variable domain in full (rest from reference TRBV5-6 and TRBJ1-1): DAGVTQSPTHLIKTRGQQVTLRCSPKSGHDTVSWYQQALGQGPQFIFQYYEEEERQRGNFPDRFSGHQFPNYSSELNVNALLLGDSALYLCASSLGEVIPEAFFGQGTRLTVV.

As to this clone: Other DNA sequences within the sample encode an identical CDR3. CDR3 loop: CASSLGVRYEQYF. DNA of the CDR3: TGTGCCAGCAGCTTAGGTGTCCGCTACGAGCAGTACTTC. This chain connects TRBV7-2 to TRBJ2-7; D call uncertain. The CDR3 totals 13 residues. V gave up 1 base and J gave up 3 bases, with 7 bases separating them. Germline V gives CDR1 SGHTA, CDR2 FQGNSA.

This clone is a singleton in its sample. The chain combines TRBV7-9 with TRBJ1-5; TRBD1 matches 9 bases. This CDR3 comprises 17 residues. Germline CDR1 SEHNR, CDR2 FQNEAQ (reference sequence). J was trimmed by 1 base and V by 1 base; bases with no gene match: 5. As DNA, the CDR3 is TGTGCCAGCAGCTTAGGGACAGGGGACTTAAGCAATCAGCCCCAGCATTTT. Translated, it gives CASSLGTGDLSNQPQHF.

The chain uses TRBV28 and TRBJ2-7, with 7 bases lining up with TRBD2. J lost 1 base, V lost 8 bases, and 17 bases had no gene match. The CDR3 is 17 amino acids. Per the germline V gene, CDR1 is MDHEN and CDR2 is SYDVKM. CDR3 sequence: CASFLGRVRGWSYEQYF. Here the CDR3 DNA reads TGTGCCAGCTTTTTGGGGAGGGTGCGGGGATGGTCCTACGAGCAGTACTTC.

The CDR3 reads CASSAGATYEQYF. CDR3 DNA sequence: TGTGCCAGCAGTGCGGGGGCGACCTACGAGCAGTACTTC. The chain links TRBV25-1 to TRBJ2-7, with D perhaps being TRBD1 or TRBD2 (6 bases each). V was pared by 4 bases and J by 2 bases, with 9 bases between. Germline CDR1 MGHDK, CDR2 SYGVNS. This CDR3 has 13 amino acids.

The chain carries TRBV18 and TRBJ2-3; D is possibly TRBD1 (5 bases). V lost 2 bases to trimming and J lost 0 bases, with 9 bases between them. The CDR3 extends over 15 amino acids. Per germline, CDR1 KGHSH and CDR2 LQKENI. The CDR3 DNA reads TGTGCCAGCTCACCAGGGGCGGACAGCACAGATACGCAGTATTTT. It codes for CASSPGADSTDTQYF.

This chain connects TRBV28 to TRBJ2-3, with TRBD2 matching over 8 bases. CDR1 MDHEN and CDR2 SYDVKM come from the germline V gene. The CDR3 has 14 amino acids. With V trimmed by 5 bases and J by 5 bases, 6 bases remained unmatched. The CDR3 DNA follows: TGTGCCAGCAGTCCCCTAGCGGGCTTAGATACGCAGTATTTT. Translating it yields CASSPLAGLDTQYF.

The chain links TRBV28 to TRBJ1-2; TRBD1 matches 11 bases. J was trimmed by 6 bases and V by 7 bases; bases with no gene match: 4. This CDR3 is built from 13 residues. Germline CDR1 is MDHEN and CDR2 is SYDVKM. The CDR3: CASKRTGGDGYTF. CDR3 DNA sequence: TGTGCCAGCAAACGGACAGGGGGCGATGGCTACACCTTC.

The chain carries TRBV29-1 and TRBJ2-1; unclear D gene. CDR1 is SQVTM, CDR2 ANQGSEA, per germline. The CDR3 loop spans 13 amino acids. The ends were cut back, 8 bases at V and 0 bases at J, with 11 bases in the middle. CDR3 loop: CSIFSSSYNEQFF. The CDR3, as DNA: TGCAGCATTTTTTCTAGCTCCTACAATGAGCAGTTCTTC.

This sequence joins TRBV28 and TRBJ2-7; D gene uncertain. V was clipped by 4 bases and J by 9 bases, with 10 bases between them. CDR1 is MDHEN, CDR2 SYDVKM, per germline. There are 11 residues in the CDR3. The CDR3 nucleotides are TGTGCCAGCAGTTGGCCTAGAGGGCAGTACTTC. The encoded protein is CASSWPRGQYF.

The chain recombines TRBV2 with TRBJ2-1; 11 bases are shared with TRBD2. From germline, CDR1 is SNHLY and CDR2 FYNNEI. The V gene end was trimmed by 1 base and the J gene end by 9 bases; junction bases not matched to a gene: 2. The CDR3 extends over 14 amino acids. This chain's CDR3 is CASSEEGLAAEQFF. The CDR3 DNA reads as TGTGCCAGCAGTGAAGAGGGACTAGCGGCTGAGCAGTTCTTC.

This chain uses TRBV7-9 with TRBJ2-1, with 9 bases lining up with TRBD2. This CDR3 contains 16 residues. Germline V gene sequence: CDR1 SEHNR, CDR2 FQNEAQ (reference sequence). V was pared by 4 bases and J by 7 bases, with 11 bases of the junction left unmatched. CDR3 nucleotide sequence: TGTGCCAGCAGCTCTGTAGCGGGAGTATCCCCAAATGAGCAGTTCTTC. Translated, it gives CASSSVAGVSPNEQFF.

The gene calls are TRBV28 and TRBJ2-7, with TRBD2 identical over 7 bases. The V segment lost 5 bases and the J segment 2 bases; nucleotides outside the gene matches: 12. There are 16 residues in the CDR3. Per germline, CDR1 MDHEN and CDR2 SYDVKM. The CDR3 DNA sequence: TGTGCCAGCAGTCCCGTTTGGGGGAGGGCACCCTACGAGCAGTACTTC. This gives the protein CASSPVWGRAPYEQYF.

V gene TRBV7-3 combines with J gene TRBJ2-7; 10 nucleotides match TRBD2. Looked up from germline, CDR1 is SGHTA and CDR2 is FQGTGA. J was trimmed by 2 bases and V by 5 bases; bases with no gene match: 6. This CDR3 has 15 amino acids. CDR3 nucleotides: TGTGCCAGCAGCCTCGCTAGCGGGGGACCCTACGAGCAGTACTTC. Translating it yields CASSLASGGPYEQYF. The full variable domain, rest sourced from reference TRBV7-3 and TRBJ2-7, is GAGVSQTPSNKVTEKGKYVELRCDPISGHTALYWYRQSLGQGPEFLIYFQGTGAADDSGLPNDRFFAVRPEGSVSTLKIQRTERGDSAVYLCASSLASGGPYEQYFGPGTRLTVT.